This TCR beta chain was recorded in a study of cytomegalovirus exposure and HLA in healthy donors (dated by TCRdb to the late 2010s). At the level of the whole study: An earlier analysis of roughly 500 of the donors reported roughly 300 Gb of sequence data and 90 million to 120 million unique TCR beta sequences obtained from roughly 170 million T cells. An early release covering 550 to 650 HLA-typed donors comprised approximately 290 gigabases of sequencing data and 65 million to 100 million unique TCR sequences. Of the approximately 400 genotyped donors, approximately 83% fell in the genetic ancestry cluster associated with self-reported Caucasian donors. The aim of the study was to test whether cataloging public T cell receptors could identify signatures of past pathogen exposure. The T cell repertoires of around 670 subjects were profiled by immunosequencing and related to cytomegalovirus serostatus. Besides the first cohort of more than 650 subjects, a separate validation cohort made up of over 100 different subjects was used. To predict cytomegalovirus infection status, the study brought together high-throughput TCR immunosequencing, statistical association of individual TCRs with disease status, and machine learning. To study patterns of TCR occurrence, a later analysis re-analyzed previously published TCR beta repertoires from 550 to 800 donors and added high-resolution HLA genotyping. The later analysis used no new phenotypic data to find candidate immune exposures, relying instead on TCR beta sequences and their occurrence across donors. An earlier analysis of roughly 600 of the donors used high-throughput TCR beta sequencing to judge whether each TCR beta V gene segment behaved as functional or pseudogenic. Donor age, sex, ethnicity and CMV serostatus were compiled together with the repertoire data. Genome-wide SNP genotypes for about three fifths of the roughly 670 donors were used in a later genetic analysis, which treated that subset as a discovery cohort. All discovery cohort repertoires had been generated using a single sequencing platform. HLA typing included class I and class II loci at four-digit resolution. The number of donors typed differed by locus, with 629-630 for A, B, C, DRB1 and DQB1, around 500 for DQA1, approximately 580 for DPA1, and roughly 450 for DPB1. Several DR-DQ haplotypes were handled as single units for association and clustering, since linkage in the cohort was strong. Among 350 to 400 genotyped donors of the cohort, an average of 235,054 unique TCR beta nucleotide sequences were sequenced per donor, approximately 20% of them non-productive.

Notes on this clone: The antigen this receptor binds is unknown. Qualities for individual bases were not recorded, and no much larger clone is one base off.

The germline V and J ends show losses of 3 bases and 6 bases respectively, and no gene match explains 4 bases of the junction. The germline V gene supplies CDR1 MDHEN and CDR2 SYDVKM. The CDR3 sequence holds 13 residues, the cysteine and phenylalanine included. Left in the record is the CDR3 DNA by itself, 39 bases read in frame from the first base. The cohort consisted of 650 to 850 healthy bone marrow donors. At the time of sampling, every cohort member was nominally healthy, though immune exposures that went unrecorded were likely present. The donor tested CMV seronegative and was one of the 352 seronegative cohort members. A peripheral blood sample was collected from each donor, and TCR beta sequencing was performed on peripheral blood mononuclear cells. Genomic DNA was extracted from the blood cell samples with the Qiagen DNeasy Blood Extraction Kit. Library preparation used the immunoSEQ multiplex PCR assay. The multiplex PCR relied on a mix of 60 forward primers for TCR Vbeta segments and 13 reverse primers for TCR Jbeta segments. Amplification of the CDR3 region of rearranged TCR beta genes was performed with a multiplex PCR assay on genomic DNA. On the Illumina HiSeq System, the amplified TCR beta libraries were sequenced as 87-base-pair reads. The source study handled its data this way. In a later analysis, around 80 million unique TCR beta chains were counted across the roughly 610 repertoires, and roughly 11 million of these chains were shared by at least two donors. To remove PCR and sequencing errors, raw reads were error-corrected and collapsed into unique sequences using a nearest-neighbor algorithm that merged closely related sequences. Alignment of CDR3 sequences to IMGT reference sequences was used to assign V, D and J gene segments. For a sequence to be retained, a match of at least six nucleotides to both a V gene segment and a J gene segment was required. A rearrangement was called productive if the CDR3 had no stop codons and remained in frame with V and J, and every other rearrangement was called non-productive. CDR3 was defined according to IMGT convention as the region running from the second conserved V-encoded cysteine to the conserved J-encoded phenylalanine. Sequences without an unambiguous match to a single V gene segment were excluded from the earlier analysis of several hundred of the donors. An earlier analysis of about 590 of the donors classified V segments as functional when productive rearrangements were above 56.7% and as segregating when the standard deviation between donors was above 5%. A statistical classification framework was built to diagnose cytomegalovirus status from the catalog of TCR beta chain sequences. V and J gene assignment, in a later analysis, came from comparing TCR nucleotide sequences with IMGT/GENE-DB human TR gene sequences. The TCRdist pipeline was used in a later analysis to assign CDR3 sequences and most-parsimonious VDJ recombination scenarios. A later analysis defined each TCR beta chain by its CDR3 amino acid sequence plus V-gene family, and excluded reads lacking a unique V-gene family. As a way to deal with suspected cross-contamination and a sequencing artifact, a later analysis dropped more than 500 nucleotide sequences that were highly shared and had low generation probability. A later analysis calculated a clonal expansion index for each public chain from normalized within-repertoire ranks of inferred template counts. In a later analysis, generation probabilities were computed with a VDJ recombination model fitted to out-of-frame rearrangements, and the resulting probabilities were checked against IGoR. In a later analysis, TCR-TCR, TCR-HLA and TCR-CMV co-occurrence was scored with hypergeometric tests, and a repertoire-size bias correction was applied to TCR pairs. In a later analysis, false discovery rates were estimated by permuting HLA or CMV assignments 20 times. In a later analysis, co-occurring TCRs were grouped with DBSCAN, and TCRdist sequence similarity was added when clustering was performed within HLA-allele-positive subsets. Repertoires with fewer than 30,000 or more than 120,000 public chains, plus five repertoires with anomalous nucleotide sharing, were excluded from co-occurrence clustering. TCRdb stores this immuneACCESS table with in-frame sequences only. Part of the clones is absent; in the studies checked, under half of the shortfall reflects unresolved V genes, and no reason is known for the rest. V, J and clone size are taken as reported in that table, and D and trimming were inferred from the DNA itself. This sample has around 150,000 clones in its table, and about 77% of those were observed once. Roughly 1.3% of the sample rests with the top ten.

The paper as a whole reports these results and caveats: Most TCR sequences were observed very rarely across donors, whereas some public TCRs were present in many individuals. An earlier analysis of around 600 of the donors showed that most TCR beta V segments appeared in productive rearrangements either about 87% or about 30% of the time, which broadly matched IMGT annotations. HLA typing was unavailable for some donors at each locus, so association tests used only the typed subset. Presence/absence analyses assumed roughly uniform sequencing depth across donors, an assumption that may not hold. Some IMGT-functional V segments, including TRBV6-2 and TRBV6-3, could not be told apart with the 87-base-pair reads, so those segments were excluded. A later genetic analysis associated a missense DCLRE1C variant with V-gene and J-gene trimming of TCR beta chains, and an independent cohort replicated the association. Immune exposure information for the cohort was limited to CMV serostatus. In a later analysis, the rate of TCR association differed among HLA loci, with DRB1 alleles having the most associated TCRs and HLA-C alleles having the fewest. In both the original and validation cohorts, the classifier was reported to diagnose cytomegalovirus status with high specificity and sensitivity. Compared with the 666-donor mean, donors in an Asian-associated ancestry cluster had fewer N-insertions in productive TCRs, according to a later genetic analysis. A total of 150 to 200 TCR beta chains were listed by the study as associated with cytomegalovirus. Because counts were too low, seventeen rarely observed V segments, including chromosome 9 orphons, were excluded from the earlier analysis of 587 of the donors. In a later analysis, HLA-associated TCR beta chains showed more clonal expansion and lower generation probabilities than non-associated chains that were equally common. Specific HLA alleles were associated with 15,000 to 20,000 TCR beta sequences at a false discovery rate of 0.05 in a later analysis. Only TCR beta chains were sequenced in this cohort, and the absence of alpha or paired-chain data limited detectable features. The authors suggested that the approach could potentially be generalized to other disease states and immunological phenotypes. In a later analysis, several top co-occurrence clusters were reported to appear linked to parvovirus B19, influenza, CMV and Epstein-Barr virus. The sequencing pipeline was judged likely to have produced a cluster of highly shared sequence variants as a technical artifact. When HLA alleles, especially DR and DQ, strongly co-occurred, TCR associations were difficult to assign to individual alleles. According to a later analysis, most CMV-associated TCR beta chains appeared to be HLA-restricted, and the HLA associations seemed to be driven largely by CMV exposure. Three of the identified cytomegalovirus-associated TCR beta chains were confirmed in vitro to be specific for cytomegalovirus antigens. Correlated functional status among segregating V segments might reflect linkage disequilibrium, but an unknown experimental factor could not be ruled out. A further reported finding was that TCR beta sequences accurately predicted the HLA-A and HLA-B alleles for most subjects in the first cohort.

The source of this sequence is a woman aged 40 to 55 in good health and CMV-seronegative. Sequenced: PBMCs. This chain joins TRBV28 to TRBJ1-1; the central 7 bases match TRBD1. The nucleotides are TGTGCCAGCAGTTTGGTGGACAGGCCTGAAGCTTTCTTT. The encoded protein is CASSLVDRPEAFF.